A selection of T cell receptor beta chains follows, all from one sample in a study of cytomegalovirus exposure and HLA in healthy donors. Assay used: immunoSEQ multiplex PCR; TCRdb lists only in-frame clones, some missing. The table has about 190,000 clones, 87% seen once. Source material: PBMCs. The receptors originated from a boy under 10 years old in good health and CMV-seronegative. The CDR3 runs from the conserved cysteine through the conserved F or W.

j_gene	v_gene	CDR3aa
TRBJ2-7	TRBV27	CASTPGGGGPNERYF
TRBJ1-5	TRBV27	CASKLGGPGLGNQPQHF
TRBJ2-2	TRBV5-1	CASSLLGDGELFF
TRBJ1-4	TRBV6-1	CASSPVATNEKLFF
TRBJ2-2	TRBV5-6	CASSLQLAGSTGELFF
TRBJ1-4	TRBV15	CATSREDRSNEKLFF
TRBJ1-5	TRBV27	CASSSADRVEQPQHF
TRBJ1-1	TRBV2	CASSTGTRTEAFF
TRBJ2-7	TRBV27	CASSPKRSSYEQYF
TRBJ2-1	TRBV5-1	CASSYLAGGNNEQFF
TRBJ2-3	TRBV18	CASAESGISTDTQYF
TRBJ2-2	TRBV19	CATGVVGELFF
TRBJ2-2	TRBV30	CAWSASGRLNTGELFF
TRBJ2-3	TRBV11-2	CASSRVGTDTQYF
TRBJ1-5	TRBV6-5	CASKPSQGSNQPQHF
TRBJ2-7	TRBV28	CASSLRTAGVREQYF
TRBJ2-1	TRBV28	CASSPGDRGRGEQFF
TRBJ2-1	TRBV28	CASSPGTPYNEQFF
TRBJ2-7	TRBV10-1	CASSEGTGLWDEQYF
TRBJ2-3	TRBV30	CAWASGSTDTQYF